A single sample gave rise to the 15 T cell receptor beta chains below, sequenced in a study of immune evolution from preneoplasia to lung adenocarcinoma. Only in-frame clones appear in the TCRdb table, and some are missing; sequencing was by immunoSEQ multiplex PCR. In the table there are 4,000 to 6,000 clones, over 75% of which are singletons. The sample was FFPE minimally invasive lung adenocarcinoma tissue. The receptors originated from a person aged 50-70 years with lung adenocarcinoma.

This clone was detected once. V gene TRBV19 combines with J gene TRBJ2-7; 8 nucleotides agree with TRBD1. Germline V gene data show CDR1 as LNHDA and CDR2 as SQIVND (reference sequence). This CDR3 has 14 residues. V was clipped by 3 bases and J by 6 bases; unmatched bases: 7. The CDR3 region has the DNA TGTGCCAGTAGTATCGGGCAGGGGGCCAGCGAGCAGTACTTC. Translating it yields CASSIGQGASEQYF.

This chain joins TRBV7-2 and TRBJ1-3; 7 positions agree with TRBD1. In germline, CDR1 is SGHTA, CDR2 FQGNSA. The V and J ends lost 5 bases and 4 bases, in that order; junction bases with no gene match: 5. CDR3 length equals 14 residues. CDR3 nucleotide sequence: TGTGCCAGCAGCGCGCAGGGGGGAGGAAACACCATATATTTT. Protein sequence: CASSAQGGGNTIYF.

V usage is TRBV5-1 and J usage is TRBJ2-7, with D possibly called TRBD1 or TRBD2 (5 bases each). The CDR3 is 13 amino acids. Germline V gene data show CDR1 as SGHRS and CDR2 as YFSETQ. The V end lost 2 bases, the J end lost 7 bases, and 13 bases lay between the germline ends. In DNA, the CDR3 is TGCGCCAGCAGCTTCGGGGCTCCCCAAGAGCAGTACTTC. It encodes CASSFGAPQEQYF.

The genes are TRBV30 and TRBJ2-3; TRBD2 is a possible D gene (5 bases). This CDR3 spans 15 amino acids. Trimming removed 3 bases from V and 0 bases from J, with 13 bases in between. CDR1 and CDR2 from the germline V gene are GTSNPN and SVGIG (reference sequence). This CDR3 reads CAWSGEGGSTDTQYF. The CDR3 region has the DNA TGTGCCTGGAGCGGAGAGGGCGGTAGCACAGATACGCAGTATTTT.

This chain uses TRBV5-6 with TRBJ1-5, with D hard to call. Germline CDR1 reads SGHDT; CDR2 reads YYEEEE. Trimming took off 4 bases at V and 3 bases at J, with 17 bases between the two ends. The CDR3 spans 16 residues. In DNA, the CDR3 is TGTGCCAGCAGCCCCAAGGCGGGCCACCCCAATCAGCCCCAGCATTTT. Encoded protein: CASSPKAGHPNQPQHF.

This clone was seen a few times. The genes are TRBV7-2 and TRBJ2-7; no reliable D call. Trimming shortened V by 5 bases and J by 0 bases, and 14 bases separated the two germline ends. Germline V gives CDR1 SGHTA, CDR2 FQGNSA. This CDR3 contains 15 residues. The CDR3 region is CASSVTRTASYEQYF. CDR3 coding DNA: TGTGCCAGCAGCGTGACACGGACGGCCTCCTACGAGCAGTACTTC.

The CDR3 region has the DNA TGTGCCAGCAGCTTAACTACAGGAAACGAGCAGTACTTC. Its translation is CASSLTTGNEQYF. The chain combines TRBV5-6 with TRBJ2-7, with D possibly being TRBD1 (5 bases). Between the trimmed V and J ends, which lost 2 bases and 5 bases, there was a span of 11 bases. CDR3 length: 13 amino acids. Germline V gives CDR1 SGHDT, CDR2 YYEEEE.

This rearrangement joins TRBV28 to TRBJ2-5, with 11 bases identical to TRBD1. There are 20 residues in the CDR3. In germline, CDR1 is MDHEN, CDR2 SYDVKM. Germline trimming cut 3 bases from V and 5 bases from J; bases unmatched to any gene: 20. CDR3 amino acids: CASSFPTRTGGSMTLETQYF. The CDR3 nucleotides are TGTGCCAGCAGTTTCCCCACCCGGACAGGGGGCAGCATGACCTTGGAGACCCAGTACTTC.

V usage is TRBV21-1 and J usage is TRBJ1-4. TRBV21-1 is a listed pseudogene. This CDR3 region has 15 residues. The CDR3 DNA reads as TGTGCCAGCAGCAAAGGTTTCAGACTAAATGAAAAACTGTTTTTT. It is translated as CASSKGFRLNEKLFF.

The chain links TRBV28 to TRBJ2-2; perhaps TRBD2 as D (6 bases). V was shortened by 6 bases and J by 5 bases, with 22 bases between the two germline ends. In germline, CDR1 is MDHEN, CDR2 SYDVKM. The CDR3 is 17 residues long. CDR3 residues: CASRYPIGPGGTGELFF. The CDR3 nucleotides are TGTGCCAGCAGATACCCGATCGGGCCCGGGGGTACCGGGGAGCTGTTTTTT.

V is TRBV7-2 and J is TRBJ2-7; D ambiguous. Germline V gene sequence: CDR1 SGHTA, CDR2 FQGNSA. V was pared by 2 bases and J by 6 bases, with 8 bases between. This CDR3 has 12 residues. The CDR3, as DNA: TGTGCCAGCAGCTTATTCGGCGTCGAGCAGTACTTC. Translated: CASSLFGVEQYF. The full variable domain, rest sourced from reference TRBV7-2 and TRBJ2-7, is GAGVSQSPSNKVTEKGKDVELRCDPISGHTALYWYRQSLGQGLEFLIYFQGNSAPDKSGLPSDRFSAERTGGSVSTLTIQRTQQEDSAVYLCASSLFGVEQYFGPGTRLTVT.

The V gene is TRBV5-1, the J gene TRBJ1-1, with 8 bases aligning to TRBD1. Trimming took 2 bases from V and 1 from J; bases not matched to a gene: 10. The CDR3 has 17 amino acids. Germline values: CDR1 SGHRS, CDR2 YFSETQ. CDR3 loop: CASSFRQGTDRNTEAFF. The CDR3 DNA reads TGCGCCAGCAGCTTTCGACAGGGGACGGATAGGAACACTGAAGCTTTCTTT.

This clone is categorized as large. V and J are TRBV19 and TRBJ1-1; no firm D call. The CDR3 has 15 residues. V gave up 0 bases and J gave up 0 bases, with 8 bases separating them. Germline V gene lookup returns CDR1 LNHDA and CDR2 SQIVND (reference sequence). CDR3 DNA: TGTGCCAGTAGTATAGAGGGCCACCTGAACACTGAAGCTTTCTTT. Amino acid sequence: CASSIEGHLNTEAFF.

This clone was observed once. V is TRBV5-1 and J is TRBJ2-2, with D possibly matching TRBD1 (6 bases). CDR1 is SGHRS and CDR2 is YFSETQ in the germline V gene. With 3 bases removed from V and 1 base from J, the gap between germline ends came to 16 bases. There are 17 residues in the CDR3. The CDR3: CASSSKKTGGNTGELFF. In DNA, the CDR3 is TGCGCCAGCAGCTCTAAAAAGACAGGCGGGAACACCGGGGAGCTGTTTTTT. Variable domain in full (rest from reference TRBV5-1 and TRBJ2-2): KAGVTQTPRYLIKTRGQQVTLSCSPISGHRSVSWYQQTPGQGLQFLFEYFSETQRNKGNFPGRFSGRQFSNSRSEMNVSTLELGDSALYLCASSSKKTGGNTGELFFGEGSRLTVL.

The DNA of the CDR3 is TGTGCCAGCAGCTTAGACAGGGTTGGCTACACCTTC. Amino acid sequence: CASSLDRVGYTF. The chain carries TRBV7-2 and TRBJ1-2; tentative D call: TRBD1 (6 bases). This CDR3 contains 12 residues. V was trimmed by 1 base and J by 7 bases, leaving 7 bases between them. Germline-derived CDR1 and CDR2 are SGHTA and FQGNSA.